Each of the 23 T cell receptor beta chains below was sequenced from the same sample in a study of blood T cell repertoires in COVID-19. The table came from immunoSEQ multiplex PCR; TCRdb's copy has only in-frame clones and leaves some out. The data hold 300,000 to 350,000 clones, with almost 90% observed a single time. Sequenced material: peripheral blood. The receptors derive from a woman aged 25-40 years with COVID-19, enrolled during active disease.

This chain connects TRBV28 to TRBJ2-5; 10 bases are a match to TRBD2. The germline CDR1 and CDR2 sequences are MDHEN and SYDVKM. The CDR3 is 14 residues long. With 3 bases clipped from V and 4 bases from J, the junction kept 2 bases outside the gene matches. The CDR3 loop reads CASSLSGRGETQYF. DNA of the CDR3: TGTGCCAGCAGTTTGAGCGGGAGGGGAGAGACCCAGTACTTC.

The CDR3 here is CASSHRDYNSPLHF. CDR3 nucleotide sequence: TGTGCCAGCAGCCACAGGGACTATAATTCACCCCTCCACTTT. The genes are TRBV4-2 and TRBJ1-6; tentative D call: TRBD1 (5 bases). This CDR3 region has 14 residues. Germline CDR1 reads LGHNA; CDR2 reads YNFKEQ. The V and J ends lost 3 bases and 3 bases respectively, with 6 bases between them.

The chain uses TRBV7-8 and TRBJ2-1, with 7 bases matching TRBD2. CDR3 length: 17 amino acids. J lost 4 bases, V lost 1 base, and 10 bases had no gene match. Germline V gives CDR1 SGHVS, CDR2 FQNEAQ. CDR3 sequence (DNA): TGTGCCAGCAGCTTAGGGGGAGGGGCTAGCGGTTACAATGAGCAGTTCTTC. Its translation: CASSLGGGASGYNEQFF.

In nucleotides, the CDR3 is TGTGCCAGCAGTTCATATAGACTAGCGGGGGGGGAGACCCAGTACTTC. Encoded protein: CASSSYRLAGGETQYF. The gene calls are TRBV28 and TRBJ2-5, with 14 positions matching TRBD2. The CDR3 is 16 residues long. Germline V gene lookup returns CDR1 MDHEN and CDR2 SYDVKM. The J segment lost 5 bases and the V segment lost 4 bases, leaving 6 bases of the junction unmatched.

This sequence joins TRBV3-1 (or the pseudogene TRBV3-2) and TRBJ1-2, with D perhaps TRBD1 (5 bases). This CDR3 comprises 16 residues. CDR1 LGHDT and CDR2 YNNKEL come from the germline V gene (reference sequence). Between the trimmed V and J ends, which lost 3 bases and 0 bases, there was a span of 14 bases. The CDR3 coding sequence is TGTGCCAGCAGCCACGATCGGGGGTGGGCTAACTATGGCTACACCTTC. Amino acids: CASSHDRGWANYGYTF.

The rearrangement uses TRBV5-1 and TRBJ1-2, with no clear D. The length of the CDR3 is 13 residues. Trimming left V 2 bases short and J 3 bases short, with 8 bases between. From germline, CDR1 is SGHRS and CDR2 YFSETQ. This CDR3 is CASSFAGDYGYTF. In nucleotides, the CDR3 is TGCGCCAGCAGCTTCGCCGGGGACTATGGCTACACCTTC.

This chain uses TRBV18 with TRBJ1-4; TRBD1 matches 8 bases. The V and J ends lost 6 bases and 5 bases, in that order; junction bases with no gene match: 8. This CDR3 region has 15 residues. CDR1 and CDR2 from the germline V gene are KGHSH and LQKENI. The CDR3 nucleotides read TGTGCCAGCTCGCCGCGGACAGGGCAAAATGAAAAACTGTTTTTT. Protein: CASSPRTGQNEKLFF.

The rearrangement links TRBV19 to TRBJ1-1; D uncertain. The V gene's germline CDR1 is LNHDA and CDR2 SQIVND (reference sequence). This CDR3 spans 13 amino acids. Deletions cut 6 bases from V and 1 base from J, with 9 bases between. DNA for the CDR3: TGTGCCAGTAGCCTCGCGGGGAACACTGAAGCTTTCTTT. It translates to CASSLAGNTEAFF.

V is TRBV7-9 and J is TRBJ2-7, with D possibly matching TRBD1 (7 bases). Germline V gene lookup returns CDR1 SEHNR and CDR2 FQNEAQ (reference sequence). The CDR3 spans 16 residues. Trimming took off 5 bases at V and 7 bases at J, with 24 bases between the two ends. The CDR3 sequence: CASSPSGTDSRGEQYF. CDR3 DNA sequence: TGTGCCAGCAGCCCGTCTGGGACAGACTCTCGGGGGGAGCAGTACTTC.

This chain uses TRBV24-1 with TRBJ2-7; 7 nucleotides line up with TRBD2. After removal of 2 bases from V and 6 bases from J, the junction contained 0 bases not matched to a gene. The CDR3 loop spans 12 amino acids. CDR1 KGHDR and CDR2 SFDVKD come from the germline V gene. The CDR3 DNA reads TGTGCCACCAGTGATTCGGGGGGCGAGCAGTACTTC. This codes for CATSDSGGEQYF.

The genes are TRBV11-2 and TRBJ1-5, with no clear D. CDR1 and CDR2 from the germline V gene are SGHAT and FQNNGV. The V gene lost 1 base and the J gene lost 5 bases, with 6 bases spanning the gap. The CDR3 covers 13 residues. CDR3 in DNA: TGTGCCAGCAGCTTAGTCGGAGATCAGCCCCAGCATTTT. It yields the protein CASSLVGDQPQHF.

J is TRBJ2-1 and V is TRBV19, with D unclear. Trimming left V 3 bases short and J 0 bases short, with 15 bases between. The CDR3 is 17 residues long. Germline loops: CDR1 LNHDA, CDR2 SQIVND (reference sequence). CDR3 in DNA: TGTGCCAGTAGTATCAGGCCTCTACTGAGCTCCTACAATGAGCAGTTCTTC. Protein: CASSIRPLLSSYNEQFF.

DNA for the CDR3: TGTGCCAGCAAATCGTCTGGGACTCCTACTGAAGCTTTCTTT. Residues: CASKSSGTPTEAFF. V gene TRBV6-5 combines with J gene TRBJ1-1; possible D gene TRBD1, 5 bases. The V gene lost 7 bases and the J gene lost 5 bases, with 17 bases spanning the gap. This CDR3 contains 14 residues. The germline V gene encodes CDR1 MNHEY and CDR2 SVGAGI.

V usage is TRBV30 and J usage is TRBJ1-3; TRBD1 agrees at 7 bases. The J segment lost 4 bases and the V segment lost 0 bases, leaving 3 bases of the junction unmatched. The germline gives CDR1 GTSNPN, CDR2 SVGIG (reference sequence). This CDR3 region has 14 residues. CDR3 amino acids: CAWSVSGGGNTIYF. In DNA form, the CDR3 reads TGTGCCTGGAGTGTATCAGGGGGGGGAAACACCATATATTTT.

The chain has TRBV18 and TRBJ1-3; D is unresolved. V was pared by 0 bases and J by 6 bases, with 9 bases between. CDR3 size: 14 residues. CDR1 and CDR2 (germline): KGHSH, LQKENI. CDR3 protein: CASSPPSEVNTIYF. The CDR3, as DNA: TGTGCCAGCTCACCACCGTCGGAGGTAAACACCATATATTTT.

The chain has TRBV18 and TRBJ1-1; the D gene is possibly TRBD1 (5 bases). The ends were cut back, 7 bases at V and 1 base at J, with 10 bases in the middle. Germline CDR1 reads KGHSH; CDR2 reads LQKENI. The CDR3 is 13 amino acids. CDR3 region: CASFTGGNTEAFF. In nucleotides, the CDR3 is TGTGCCAGCTTCACAGGCGGGAACACTGAAGCTTTCTTT.

The J gene is TRBJ1-2, the V gene TRBV19, with 10 bases lining up with TRBD1. The J segment lost 4 bases and the V segment lost 5 bases, leaving 10 bases of the junction unmatched. The CDR3 contains 16 residues. Germline CDR1 LNHDA, CDR2 SQIVND (reference sequence). CDR3 loop: CASSPTTGGAGYGYTF. For the CDR3, the DNA is TGTGCCAGTAGTCCGACGACAGGGGGCGCGGGCTATGGCTACACCTTC.

This clone has only one observation. J is TRBJ2-5 and V is TRBV5-4; D perhaps matches TRBD2 (6 bases). Trimming pared 2 bases from V and 5 bases from J, leaving 16 bases between. The CDR3 length is 15 residues. The germline V gene encodes CDR1 SGHNT and CDR2 YYREEE (reference sequence). CDR3 protein: CASSFGTPRGETQYF. CDR3 sequence (DNA): TGTGCCAGCAGCTTTGGGACTCCAAGAGGGGAGACCCAGTACTTC.

CDR3 nucleotides: TGTGCCAGCAGTTTACAGCGGCCATACGAGCAGTACTTC. This codes for CASSLQRPYEQYF. The chain has TRBV27 and TRBJ2-7; D might be TRBD2 (5 bases). The germline CDR1 and CDR2 sequences are MNHEY and SMNVEV (reference sequence). The V end was cut by 2 bases, the J end by 4 bases, with 9 bases between. This CDR3 has 13 residues.

The gene calls are TRBV10-2 and TRBJ2-7; perhaps TRBD1 as D (5 bases). The CDR3 spans 14 residues. The germline V and J ends were trimmed by 3 bases and 5 bases, with 14 bases remaining between them. Germline V CDR1 and CDR2: WSHSY, SAAADI. The CDR3 nucleotides read TGCGCCAGCAGTGATTACGCAGGGATAGACGAGCAGTACTTC. Translating gives CASSDYAGIDEQYF.

The chain combines TRBV6-1 with TRBJ2-2, with D possibly TRBD1 on 6 matching bases. Germline loops: CDR1 MNHNS, CDR2 SASEGT. The CDR3 runs 15 residues. V was trimmed by 2 bases and J by 7 bases, leaving 14 bases between them. The CDR3 is CASSEKLGADGELFF. The CDR3 region has the DNA TGTGCCAGCAGTGAAAAGCTGGGGGCGGACGGGGAGCTGTTTTTT.

This clone was counted a single time. V gene TRBV5-1 combines with J gene TRBJ2-7; D gene uncertain. The germline gives CDR1 SGHRS, CDR2 YFSETQ. V was trimmed by 1 base and J by 5 bases, leaving 13 bases between them. The CDR3 runs to 14 residues. The DNA of the CDR3 is TGCGCCAGCAGCTTGAATAACAGAGACCACGAGCAGTACTTC. This codes for CASSLNNRDHEQYF.

V is TRBV15 and J is TRBJ1-2, with D possibly matching TRBD1 (5 bases). The CDR3 totals 14 residues. V shed 1 base and J shed 3 bases, with 9 bases lying between them. Germline CDR1 is LNHNV and CDR2 is YYDKDF (reference sequence). DNA for the CDR3: TGTGCCACCAGCAGAGGGGGGGAAGACTATGGCTACACCTTC. This gives the protein CATSRGGEDYGYTF.